This T cell receptor beta chain is from a study of OX40 agonist ivuxolimab in advanced cancers. Produced via immunoSEQ multiplex PCR; TCRdb's table is partial and in-frame only. The sample contains some 45,000 clones, approximately 84% of which appear only once. Trimming shortened V by 4 bases and J by 2 bases, and 12 bases separated the two germline ends. Looked up from germline, CDR1 is SGHNT and CDR2 is YENEEA. The CDR3 runs to 14 residues. This clone was found a few times. Sample: CD4+ or CD8+ T cells sorted from blood, taken in a trial of the OX40 agonist ivuxolimab. This TCR came from an adult with an advanced solid tumor such as melanoma, head and neck, liver or kidney cancer. The genes are TRBV11-3 and TRBJ2-7; D is uncertain. The CDR3 protein is CASSSRDGAYEQYF. The CDR3 DNA follows: TGTGCCAGCAGCTCCCGCGATGGGGCCTACGAGCAGTACTTC.